Sequencing of this T cell receptor (beta chain) was carried out in a study of blood T cell repertoires in COVID-19. Whole-study context: PBMCs, B-cell-depleted T cells, or T cells provided the cDNA or gDNA that made up the material.

The method was immunoSEQ multiplex PCR; TCRdb's version includes in-frame clones alone and lacks a portion of them. The sample has about 120,000 clones; more than 70% are singletons. This clone was seen only a few times. Per the germline V gene, CDR1 is SGHTA and CDR2 is FQGNSA. The CDR3 has 13 amino acids. V shed 2 bases and J shed 9 bases, with 14 bases lying between them. The rearrangement links TRBV7-2 to TRBJ2-7; weak D call: TRBD2 (5 bases). The source of this sequence is a human donor in a cohort sampled during active COVID-19. The sample taken for sequencing was peripheral blood. The CDR3 bases are TGTGCCAGCAGCTTATCAGACCCTAGCCGGCAGTACTTC. Protein: CASSLSDPSRQYF.